This T cell receptor (beta chain) was documented in a study of blood T cell repertoires in COVID-19. Across the whole study: Researchers got acute and convalescent COVID-19 samples from the United States, Italy and Spain. Sources were T cells, B-cell-depleted T cells, or PBMCs; the material itself was cDNA or gDNA.

Per the original data handling: Amplified reference gene primers provided the basis for estimating nucleated cell counts. Method: immunoSEQ multiplex PCR; TCRdb's copy keeps in-frame clones and lacks some. V and J calls plus clone size are reproduced from that table; the DNA served to infer D and trimming. The data show 90,000 or so clones, 87% seen once. Followed over time, Seattle patients had been enrolled while infection was active. V lost 0 bases to trimming and J lost 8 bases, with 13 bases between them. The CDR3 runs 14 residues. Germline loops: CDR1 ENHRY, CDR2 SYGVKD. The sequence was collected from a woman aged 55-70 years with COVID-19, enrolled during active disease. The V and J genes are TRBV10-3 and TRBJ1-2, with D uncertain. Sample: peripheral blood. The CDR3: CAISESWRDKGYTF. CDR3 DNA sequence: TGTGCCATCAGTGAGTCGTGGAGAGATAAGGGCTACACCTTC.